The clone carrying this T cell receptor (beta chain) was seen more than once but under ten times. The target antigen is unknown. The germline V gene has CDR1 LNHDA and CDR2 SQIVND (reference sequence). This CDR3 comprises 15 residues. With V trimmed by 4 bases and J by 3 bases, 8 bases remained unmatched. The PCR ran on 60 Vbeta and 13 Jbeta primers. Some clones are missing from TCRdb's copy, which holds only in-frame ones; the method was immunoSEQ multiplex PCR. The profile covers approximately 150,000 clones, with 81% appearing a single time and under 15% taken by the ten largest. The data were obtained in a study of cytomegalovirus exposure and HLA in healthy donors. Overall study findings and caveats: Association with HLA alleles at 0.05 false discovery rate was found for 15,000 or so TCR beta sequences in a later analysis.

The chain is built from TRBV19 and TRBJ2-7, with 8 bases lining up with TRBD2. The receptor was isolated from a woman aged 45-65 years in good health and CMV-seronegative. Sequencing input: PBMCs. The CDR3 region is CASSTASGRIYEQYF. The CDR3 DNA follows: TGTGCCAGTAGTACGGCTAGCGGGCGGATCTACGAGCAGTACTTC. Full variable domain (missing parts from reference TRBV19 and TRBJ2-7): DGGITQSPKYLFRKEGQNVTLSCEQNLNHDAMYWYRQDPGQGLRLIYYSQIVNDFQKGDIAEGYSVSREKKESFPLTVTSAQKNPTAFYLCASSTASGRIYEQYFGPGTRLTVT.